This T cell receptor (beta chain) derives from a study of cytomegalovirus exposure and HLA in healthy donors (dated by TCRdb to about 2017). Turning to the overall study: An earlier analysis of approximately 550 of the donors reported 250 to 350 Gb of sequence data and 100 million to 130 million unique TCR beta sequences from about 200 million T cells. Roughly five DR-DQ haplotypes were handled as single units for association and clustering, since linkage in the cohort was strong. Approximately 300 gigabases of sequencing data and tens of millions of unique TCR sequences were included in an early release covering about 700 HLA-typed donors. An earlier analysis of several hundred of the donors applied high-throughput TCR beta sequencing to assess whether each TCR beta V gene segment acted as functional or pseudogenic. The study aimed to test whether cataloging public T cell receptors could reveal signatures of past pathogen exposure. Donor age, sex, ethnicity and CMV serostatus were collected together with the repertoire data. All discovery cohort repertoires had been generated using a single sequencing platform. In addition to the first cohort of approximately 650 subjects, a separate validation cohort of 120 different subjects was used. The genetic ancestry cluster associated with self-reported Caucasian donors included over 65% of the roughly 360 genotyped donors. The number of typed donors differed by locus: 629-630 for A, B, C, DRB1 and DQB1; some 500 for DQA1; fewer than 610 for DPA1; and roughly 490 for DPB1. A later analysis re-examined previously published TCR beta repertoires from just over 650 donors and added high-resolution HLA genotyping to investigate patterns of TCR occurrence. Among roughly 400 genotyped donors of the cohort, an average of roughly 230,000 unique TCR beta nucleotide sequences was sequenced per donor, of which roughly 17% were non-productive. In the later analysis, no new phenotypic data were used to find candidate immune exposures; instead, reliance was placed on TCR beta sequences and their occurrence across donors. The study combined high-throughput TCR immunosequencing, statistical association of individual TCRs with disease status, and machine learning to predict cytomegalovirus infection status. The T cell repertoires of 670 or so subjects were profiled by immunosequencing and related to cytomegalovirus serostatus. HLA typing covered class I and class II loci at four-digit resolution. A later genetic analysis took genome-wide SNP genotypes for about three fifths of the 666 donors and used that subset as a discovery cohort.

The cohort consisted of 600 to 700 healthy bone marrow donors. At the time of sampling, all cohort members were nominally healthy, though unrecorded immune exposures were likely present. The donor was CMV seronegative and belonged to the group of 352 seronegative cohort members. Every donor gave a peripheral blood sample, and the peripheral blood mononuclear cells from that sample were used for TCR beta sequencing. The Qiagen DNeasy Blood Extraction Kit was used to extract genomic DNA from the blood cell samples. Findings and caveats that apply to the study as a whole: The classifier was reported to diagnose cytomegalovirus status with high specificity and sensitivity in both the original cohort and the validation cohort. A few of the identified cytomegalovirus-associated TCR beta chains were confirmed in vitro to be specific for cytomegalovirus antigens. Immune exposure information for the cohort was limited to CMV serostatus. Most TCR sequences were observed very rarely across donors, whereas some public TCRs were present in many individuals. Because some donors lacked HLA typing at each locus, the association tests relied only on the typed subset. A total of roughly 160 TCR beta chains were listed by the study as associated with cytomegalovirus. In an earlier analysis of 587 of the donors, most TCR beta V segments appeared in productive rearrangements about 87% or about 30% of the time, broadly matching IMGT annotations. A cluster of highly shared sequence variants was judged likely to be a technical artifact of the sequencing pipeline. According to the authors, the approach could potentially be generalized to other disease states and immunological phenotypes. When HLA alleles, especially DR and DQ, strongly co-occurred, attributing TCR associations to individual alleles was difficult. This cohort had only TCR beta chains sequenced, and the lack of alpha or paired-chain data limited which features could be detected. A later genetic analysis reported fewer N-insertions in productive TCRs among donors in an Asian-associated ancestry cluster than the approximately 670-donor mean. Because the 87-base-pair reads could not distinguish some IMGT-functional V segments, including TRBV6-2 and TRBV6-3, those segments were excluded. Correlated functional status among segregating V segments might be attributable to linkage disequilibrium, but an unknown experimental factor could not be ruled out. Roughly 15 rarely observed V segments, including chromosome 9 orphons, were excluded from the earlier analysis of about 610 of the donors because counts were too low. According to a later analysis, parvovirus B19, influenza, CMV and Epstein-Barr virus appeared linked to several top co-occurrence clusters. A later analysis associated 15,000 to 20,000 TCR beta sequences with specific HLA alleles at a false discovery rate of 0.05. A later analysis found that most CMV-associated TCR beta chains appeared HLA-restricted, with HLA associations seemingly driven largely by CMV exposure. A later genetic analysis associated a missense DCLRE1C variant with V-gene and J-gene trimming of TCR beta chains, and an independent cohort replicated the association. In a later analysis, HLA-associated TCR beta chains showed more clonal expansion and lower generation probabilities than non-associated chains that were equally common. Presence/absence analyses assumed roughly uniform sequencing depth across donors, an assumption that may not hold. In a later analysis, TCR association rates were found to vary across HLA loci, with the most associated TCRs seen for DRB1 alleles and the fewest for HLA-C alleles. A further reported finding was that TCR beta sequences accurately predicted the HLA-A and HLA-B alleles for most subjects in the first cohort.

The library was produced with the immunoSEQ multiplex PCR assay. For the multiplex PCR, a mixture combining 60 forward primers for TCR Vbeta segments and 13 reverse primers for TCR Jbeta segments was used. Amplification of the CDR3 region of rearranged TCR beta genes was performed with a multiplex PCR assay on genomic DNA. The amplified TCR beta libraries were sequenced on the Illumina HiSeq System as 87-base-pair reads. The authors' pipeline ran thus. In a later analysis, tens of millions of unique TCR beta chains were counted across the roughly 670 repertoires, and roughly 11 million of these chains were shared by at least two donors. A nearest-neighbor algorithm error-corrected the raw reads and collapsed the reads into unique sequences, merging closely related sequences to remove PCR and sequencing errors. V, D and J gene segments were assigned by aligning CDR3 sequences to IMGT reference sequences. For a sequence to be retained, a match of at least six nucleotides to both a V gene segment and a J gene segment was required. A rearrangement was called productive if the CDR3 had no stop codons and remained in frame with V and J, and every other rearrangement was called non-productive. Following IMGT convention, CDR3 was defined as the stretch from the second conserved V-encoded cysteine up to the conserved J-encoded phenylalanine. The earlier analysis of around 640 of the donors excluded sequences that lacked an unambiguous match to a single V gene segment. In an earlier analysis of roughly 600 of the donors, a V segment was called functional when productive rearrangements were above 56.7%, and segregating when the standard deviation between donors exceeded 5%. A statistical classification framework was built for diagnosing cytomegalovirus status from the catalog of TCR beta chain sequences. In a later analysis, V and J genes were assigned by comparing TCR nucleotide sequences against IMGT/GENE-DB human TR gene sequences. In a later analysis, CDR3 sequences and most-parsimonious VDJ recombination scenarios were assigned using the TCRdist pipeline. In a later analysis, each TCR beta chain was defined by its CDR3 amino acid sequence together with its V-gene family, and reads without a unique V-gene family were excluded. As a way to deal with suspected cross-contamination and a sequencing artifact, a later analysis dropped approximately 590 nucleotide sequences that were highly shared and had low generation probability. A later analysis calculated a clonal expansion index for each public chain from normalized within-repertoire ranks of inferred template counts. In a later analysis, generation probabilities were computed with a VDJ recombination model fitted to out-of-frame rearrangements, and the resulting probabilities were checked against IGoR. Hypergeometric tests were used in a later analysis to score TCR-TCR, TCR-HLA and TCR-CMV co-occurrence, with a repertoire-size bias correction applied to the TCR pairs. To estimate false discovery rates, a later analysis permuted the HLA or CMV assignments 20 times. In a later analysis, co-occurring TCRs were grouped with DBSCAN, and TCRdist sequence similarity was added when clustering was performed within HLA-allele-positive subsets. Co-occurrence clustering excluded repertoires with fewer than 30,000 or more than 120,000 public chains, plus five with anomalous nucleotide sharing. TCRdb took this table from immuneACCESS and kept in-frame rearrangements with V and J called. Such tables lack part of the clones; where checked against another copy, unresolved V genes explain under half of the gap, and the rest is unexplained. The D gene and trimming were derived from the DNA, and the V and J assignments and clone size from that table. The sample table shows 200,000 or so clones, and approximately 88% are seen once. The ten largest clones capture roughly 0.7% of the sample.

Comment on this clone: Its antigen is not yet known. No per-base quality is available; no much larger clone lies one base away.

Including the terminal cysteine and phenylalanine, the CDR3 comprises 18 residues. The only DNA kept is the CDR3, 54 bases in frame from the first base. The germline V gene encodes CDR1 SGHTA and CDR2 FQGNSA. The germline V and J ends show losses of 2 bases and 1 base respectively, and no gene match explains 9 bases of the junction. The clonotype was recovered from a boy aged 2 to 9 in good health and CMV-seronegative. The chain is assembled from TRBV7-2 and TRBJ2-3, with 10 bases in between that match TRBD2. The source material was PBMCs. The sequenced DNA is TGTGCCAGCAGCTTATTAGCGGGGGGCCCCTTTGGCACAGATACGCAGTATTTT. Its amino acids are CASSLLAGGPFGTDTQYF.